Listed here are 15 T cell receptor beta chains from one sample, sequenced in a study of OX40 agonist ivuxolimab in advanced cancers. The library came from the immunoSEQ multiplex PCR assay. As stored in TCRdb, this immuneACCESS dataset retains in-frame rearrangements with V and J assigned. A fraction of the clones does not appear; measured against another copy, unresolved V genes explain less than half of the discrepancy, and the remainder lacks a known reason. The sample table holds tens of thousands of clones, of which around 87% were seen once. In total, the top ten clones hold roughly 4.5% of the sample. Here the sequenced sample was CD4+ or CD8+ T cells sorted from blood, taken in a trial of the OX40 agonist ivuxolimab. The receptors originated from an adult with an advanced solid tumor such as melanoma, head and neck, liver or kidney cancer.

The genes are TRBV6-1 and TRBJ2-7; 13 bases are shared with TRBD2. Losses at the gene ends were 10 bases for V and 2 bases for J; bases not matched to a gene: 5. Germline CDR1 MNHNS, CDR2 SASEGT. The CDR3 runs 14 residues. The CDR3 DNA is TGTGCCACTTTACTAGCGGGAGGGCCCTACGAGCAGTACTTC. It encodes CATLLAGGPYEQYF.

This chain links TRBV6-5 with TRBJ1-2; D is unclear. V shed 5 bases and J shed 4 bases, with 11 bases lying between them. From germline, CDR1 is MNHEY and CDR2 SVGAGI. This CDR3 spans 13 amino acids. The CDR3 here is CASSDPDAYGYTF. The CDR3 nucleotides read TGTGCCAGCAGTGACCCCGACGCCTATGGCTACACCTTC.

The chain couples TRBV10-1 to TRBJ1-5; D remains ambiguous. CDR1 and CDR2 from the germline V gene are WNHNN and SYGVQD (reference sequence). The CDR3 sequence is 17 residues long. Trimming stripped 7 bases from V and 3 bases from J, with 22 bases between. The CDR3: CASTQSGPPVYNQPQHF. The CDR3 nucleotides are TGCGCCAGCACCCAGTCCGGTCCCCCGGTCTACAATCAGCCCCAGCATTTT.

This chain joins TRBV19 and TRBJ1-3; possible D gene TRBD1, 5 bases. V lost 5 bases to trimming and J lost 3 bases, with 11 bases between them. This CDR3 is built from 14 residues. Per the germline V gene, CDR1 is LNHDA and CDR2 is SQIVND (reference sequence). Written as DNA, the CDR3 is TGTGCCAGTAGTGAGCAGGGATATGGAAACACCATATATTTT. The encoded protein is CASSEQGYGNTIYF.

The chain is built from TRBV5-4 and TRBJ2-3; 10 bases are a match to TRBD2. This CDR3 comprises 19 residues. Looked up from germline, CDR1 is SGHNT and CDR2 is YYREEE (reference sequence). J gave up 0 bases and V 2 bases, and 12 bases lay outside the gene matches. CDR3 sequence (DNA): TGTGCCAGCAGCTTACGGGGACTAGCGAACACCACAAGCACAGATACGCAGTATTTT. Protein: CASSLRGLANTTSTDTQYF.

V is TRBV5-1 and J is TRBJ1-4, with TRBD1 as a possible D gene (5 bases). In germline, CDR1 is SGHRS, CDR2 YFSETQ. The CDR3 extends over 15 amino acids. V lost 4 bases and J lost 4, with 14 bases in between. DNA of the CDR3: TGCGCCAGCAGCCGGGCGTTACAGGATAATGAAAAACTGTTTTTT. It translates to CASSRALQDNEKLFF.

CDR3 residues: CASRAQGDQPQHF. CDR3 bases: TGTGCCAGCAGGGCACAGGGGGATCAGCCCCAGCATTTT. The J gene is TRBJ1-5, the V gene TRBV6-1; TRBD1 matches at 8 bases. V lost 6 bases, J lost 5 bases, and 3 bases stayed unmatched. Germline CDR1 is MNHNS and CDR2 is SASEGT. This CDR3 spans 13 amino acids.

The V and J genes are TRBV21-1 and TRBJ2-2; the table's D gene call, TRBD2, was not cross checked with the DNA. TRBV21-1 constitutes a pseudogene. The CDR3 is made up of 18 amino acids. The CDR3: CASSKVGSGRECPGELFF. CDR3 sequence (DNA): TGTGCCAGCAGCAAAGTAGGTAGCGGGAGGGAGTGCCCCGGGGAGCTGTTTTTT.

V and J are TRBV5-1 and TRBJ2-1, with TRBD1 matching over 7 bases. V lost 4 bases and J lost 4; bases outside the gene matches: 11. There are 16 residues in the CDR3. Germline V CDR1 and CDR2: SGHRS, YFSETQ. The CDR3 DNA is TGCGCCAGCAGCAAGGGACAGCCTCAACCTTACAATGAGCAGTTCTTC. This sequence encodes CASSKGQPQPYNEQFF.

The CDR3 DNA reads as TGTGCCGTAGCCGGGACAGGGAATTCGGGAACCGGGGAGCTGTTTTTT. Encoded protein: CAVAGTGNSGTGELFF. V is TRBV10-3 and J is TRBJ2-2; 9 bases are a match to TRBD1. The germline CDR1 and CDR2 sequences are ENHRY and SYGVKD. This CDR3 contains 16 residues. V lost 11 bases and J lost 5; bases outside the gene matches: 15.

The chain's CDR3 is CASSFGGSGNTGELFF. CDR3 nucleotides: TGTGCCAGCAGCTTCGGGGGTAGCGGAAACACCGGGGAGCTGTTTTTT. This chain links TRBV11-3 with TRBJ2-2, with D tentatively TRBD2 (6 bases). The CDR3 spans 16 residues. Germline CDR1 reads SGHNT; CDR2 reads YENEEA. Trimming cost V 3 bases and J 2 bases, with 13 bases left between them.

This clone was recorded once. V and J are TRBV5-1 and TRBJ2-4, with D possibly being TRBD1 (6 bases). V was cut by 5 bases and J by 6 bases, with 15 bases left in between. This CDR3 contains 14 residues. The germline gives CDR1 SGHRS, CDR2 YFSETQ. The DNA for the CDR3 is TGCGCCAGCAGTAAGACGACAGGTTTAAACATTCAGTACTTC. Translating it yields CASSKTTGLNIQYF.

The chain combines TRBV7-2 with TRBJ2-5; no definite D call. The CDR3 length is 13 residues. Germline V gene data show CDR1 as SGHTA and CDR2 as FQGNSA. V shed 4 bases and J shed 1 base, with 7 bases lying between them. CDR3 residues: CASSYVRQETQYF. In nucleotides, the CDR3 is TGTGCCAGCAGCTACGTCCGCCAAGAGACCCAGTACTTC.

The V and J genes are TRBV18 and TRBJ1-2; 9 bases line up with TRBD1. The V gene end was trimmed by 2 bases and the J gene end by 5 bases; junction bases not matched to a gene: 9. The CDR3 has 16 amino acids. Germline loops: CDR1 KGHSH, CDR2 LQKENI. This CDR3 is CASSPARTGGEYGYTF. The CDR3 DNA reads as TGTGCCAGCTCACCAGCCCGTACAGGGGGCGAGTATGGCTACACCTTC.

The V and J genes are TRBV28 and TRBJ1-3; TRBD1 matches 7 bases. CDR3 size: 18 residues. V shed 1 base, J shed 5 bases, and the junction held 14 bases outside the gene matches. Germline V lookup: CDR1 MDHEN, CDR2 SYDVKM. The CDR3 nucleotides read TGTGCCAGCAGTTTATACGTGTCAGGGGGTATCGACAGAAACACCATATATTTT. Translated, it gives CASSLYVSGGIDRNTIYF. Complete variable domain (other parts from reference TRBV28 and TRBJ1-3): DVKVTQSSRYLVKRTGEKVFLECVQDMDHENMFWYRQDPGLGLRLIYFSYDVKMKEKGDIPEGYSVSREKKERFSLILESASTNQTSMYLCASSLYVSGGIDRNTIYFGEGSWLTVV.